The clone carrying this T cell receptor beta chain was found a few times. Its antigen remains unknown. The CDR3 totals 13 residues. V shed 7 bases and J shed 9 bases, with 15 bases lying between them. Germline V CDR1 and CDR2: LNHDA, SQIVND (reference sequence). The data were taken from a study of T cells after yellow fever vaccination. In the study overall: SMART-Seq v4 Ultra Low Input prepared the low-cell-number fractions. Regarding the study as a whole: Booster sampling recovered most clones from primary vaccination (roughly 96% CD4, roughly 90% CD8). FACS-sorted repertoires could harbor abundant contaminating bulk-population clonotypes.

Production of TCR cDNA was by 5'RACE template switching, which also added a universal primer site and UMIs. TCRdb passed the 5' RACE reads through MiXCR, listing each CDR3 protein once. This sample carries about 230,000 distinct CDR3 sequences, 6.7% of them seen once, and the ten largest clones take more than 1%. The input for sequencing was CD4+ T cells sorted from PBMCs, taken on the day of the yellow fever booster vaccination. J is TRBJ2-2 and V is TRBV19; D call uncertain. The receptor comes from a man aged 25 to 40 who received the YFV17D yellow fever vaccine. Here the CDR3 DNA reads TGTGCCAGTACCCCTGGGGTGTTCCGGGAGCTGTTTTTT. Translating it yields CASTPGVFRELFF.